The source of this T cell receptor beta chain is a study of cytomegalovirus exposure and HLA in healthy donors (dated by TCRdb to about 2017). In terms of the full investigation: An earlier analysis of some 600 of the donors reported 276 Gb of sequence data and roughly 120 million unique TCR beta sequences obtained from around 190 million T cells. An early release covering about 600 HLA-typed donors comprised approximately 290 gigabases of sequencing data and roughly 85 million unique TCR sequences. Of the roughly 400 genotyped donors, approximately 81% were placed in the genetic ancestry cluster associated with self-reported Caucasian donors. The study was designed to test whether signatures of past pathogen exposure could be identified by cataloging public T cell receptors. The T cell repertoires of 666 subjects were profiled by immunosequencing and related to cytomegalovirus serostatus. Along with the roughly 670-subject first cohort, a separate validation cohort of 120 different subjects was used. To predict cytomegalovirus infection status, the study combined high-throughput TCR immunosequencing, statistical association of individual TCRs with disease status, and machine learning. In a later analysis, previously published TCR beta repertoires from about 670 donors were re-analyzed and high-resolution HLA genotyping was added so that TCR occurrence patterns could be studied. Rather than using new phenotypic data, the later analysis identified candidate immune exposures from TCR beta sequences and from how often those sequences occurred across donors. An earlier analysis of more than 450 of the donors used high-throughput TCR beta sequencing to judge whether each TCR beta V gene segment behaved as functional or pseudogenic. Donor age, sex, ethnicity and CMV serostatus were collected together with the repertoire data. A later genetic analysis used genome-wide SNP genotypes for about 55% of the 666 donors, treating that subset as a discovery cohort. All discovery cohort repertoires had been generated on a single sequencing platform. HLA typing included class I and class II loci at four-digit resolution. The number of typed donors differed by locus: roughly 620-630 for A, B, C, DRB1 and DQB1; 500 to 550 for DQA1; 600 to 610 for DPA1; and about 470 for DPB1. Because of strong linkage in the cohort, roughly five DR-DQ haplotypes were treated as single units for association and clustering. Among about 400 genotyped donors of the cohort, an average of approximately 200,000 unique TCR beta nucleotide sequences was sequenced per donor, of which 15% to 20% were non-productive.

Library preparation was by the immunoSEQ multiplex PCR assay. For the multiplex PCR, a mixture combining 60 forward primers for TCR Vbeta segments and 13 reverse primers for TCR Jbeta segments was used. A multiplex PCR assay on genomic DNA amplified the CDR3 region of rearranged TCR beta genes. The amplified TCR beta libraries were sequenced on the Illumina HiSeq System as 87-base-pair reads. On the study's bioinformatics: A later analysis tallied some 79 million unique TCR beta chains across the 666 repertoires, and approximately 11 million of those chains were shared by two or more donors. Raw reads were error-corrected and collapsed into unique sequences with a nearest-neighbor algorithm that merged closely related sequences to remove PCR and sequencing errors. Alignment of CDR3 sequences to IMGT reference sequences was used to assign V, D and J gene segments. For a sequence to be retained, a match of at least six nucleotides was required to both a V gene segment and a J gene segment. A rearrangement counted as productive if the CDR3 had no stop codons and remained in frame with V and J, and every other rearrangement counted as non-productive. CDR3 was defined according to IMGT convention as the region running from the second conserved V-encoded cysteine to the conserved J-encoded phenylalanine. In an earlier analysis of some 550 of the donors, sequences lacking an unambiguous match to a single V gene segment were excluded. In an earlier analysis of 500 to 750 of the donors, V segments were called functional above 56.7% productive rearrangements and were called segregating when the between-donor standard deviation exceeded 5%. A statistical classification framework was built to diagnose cytomegalovirus status from the catalog of TCR beta chain sequences. In a later analysis, V and J genes were assigned by comparing TCR nucleotide sequences against IMGT/GENE-DB human TR gene sequences. Using the TCRdist pipeline, a later analysis assigned CDR3 sequences along with most-parsimonious VDJ recombination scenarios. A later analysis defined each TCR beta chain by its CDR3 amino acid sequence plus V-gene family, and excluded reads lacking a unique V-gene family. As a way to deal with suspected cross-contamination and a sequencing artifact, a later analysis dropped roughly 620 nucleotide sequences that were highly shared and had low generation probability. A later analysis calculated a clonal expansion index for each public chain from normalized within-repertoire ranks of inferred template counts. Generation probabilities in a later analysis came from a VDJ recombination model fitted to out-of-frame rearrangements, and those results were checked against IGoR. A later analysis scored TCR-TCR, TCR-HLA and TCR-CMV co-occurrence with hypergeometric tests, applying a repertoire-size bias correction to TCR pairs. A later analysis estimated false discovery rates by permuting HLA or CMV assignments 20 times. In a later analysis, co-occurring TCRs were grouped with DBSCAN, and TCRdist sequence similarity was added when clustering was performed within HLA-allele-positive subsets. Repertoires with fewer than 30,000 or more than 120,000 public chains, plus five repertoires with anomalous nucleotide sharing, were excluded from co-occurrence clustering. The immuneACCESS repertoire file appears here via TCRdb, limited to in-frame rearrangements. These files lack a portion of the clones; in checked studies, under half of the deficit traces to unresolved V genes, and the cause of the others is not known. D and trimming come from the DNA, and the V and J calls and clone size come from that table. The sample yields fewer than 110,000 clones; 60% to 85% were counted once. Over 4% of the sample is taken by the ten largest.

Comment on this clone: The antigen it recognizes is unknown. Base quality data are lacking; no much larger clone is found one base away.

The CDR3 starts with the cysteine, ends with the phenylalanine, and has 15 residues. Just the 45-base CDR3 DNA is kept, in frame starting at base 1. V was cut back by 6 bases and J by 0 bases, leaving a gap of 13 bases between them. For CDR1 and CDR2, the germline V gene lists MDHEN and SYDVKM. The cohort was made up of hundreds of healthy bone marrow donors. Cohort members were all nominally healthy when sampled, although unrecorded immune exposures were likely present. The donor was CMV seropositive and belonged to the group of 250 to 300 seropositive cohort members. Every donor gave a peripheral blood sample, and the peripheral blood mononuclear cells from that sample were used for TCR beta sequencing. Genomic DNA extraction from the blood cell samples was performed with the Qiagen DNeasy Blood Extraction Kit. General findings and caveats noted by the study authors: In an earlier analysis of under 600 of the donors, most TCR beta V segments were observed in productive rearrangements about 87% or about 30% of the time, broadly matching IMGT annotations. The study gave a list of some 150 TCR beta chains associated with cytomegalovirus. Assigning TCR associations to individual alleles was difficult when HLA alleles, especially DR and DQ, strongly co-occurred. The authors suggested that the approach could potentially be extended to other disease states and immunological phenotypes. A further reported finding was that TCR beta sequences accurately predicted the HLA-A and HLA-B alleles for most subjects in the first cohort. Roughly uniform sequencing depth across donors was assumed in presence/absence analyses, although this assumption may not hold. In a later analysis, TCR association rates were found to vary across HLA loci, with the most associated TCRs seen for DRB1 alleles and the fewest for HLA-C alleles. The classifier was reported to diagnose cytomegalovirus status with high specificity and sensitivity in both the original cohort and the validation cohort. The cohort was sequenced for TCR beta chains only, and without alpha or paired-chain data the features that could be detected were limited. Specific HLA alleles were associated with about 17,000 TCR beta sequences at a false discovery rate of 0.05 in a later analysis. In a later analysis, HLA-associated TCR beta chains showed more clonal expansion and lower generation probabilities than non-associated chains that were equally common. In a later analysis, several top co-occurrence clusters were reported to appear linked to parvovirus B19, influenza, CMV and Epstein-Barr virus. In vitro tests confirmed that a few of the cytomegalovirus-associated TCR beta chains recognize cytomegalovirus antigens. A cluster of highly shared sequence variants was judged likely to be a technical artifact of the sequencing pipeline. In a later genetic analysis, a missense DCLRE1C variant was associated with V-gene and J-gene trimming of TCR beta chains, and the association was replicated in an independent cohort. The earlier analysis of nearly 600 of the donors excluded over 15 rarely observed V segments, including chromosome 9 orphons, because counts were too low. Correlated functional status among segregating V segments might be attributable to linkage disequilibrium, but an unknown experimental factor could not be ruled out. Some IMGT-functional V segments, including TRBV6-2 and TRBV6-3, could not be told apart with the 87-base-pair reads, so those segments were excluded. Most CMV-associated TCR beta chains appeared to be HLA-restricted in a later analysis, and the HLA associations seemed to be driven largely by CMV exposure. Most TCR sequences were seen in very few donors, while some public TCRs were found in many individuals. Because some donors lacked HLA typing at each locus, the association tests relied only on the typed subset. According to a later genetic analysis, donors in an Asian-associated ancestry cluster had fewer N-insertions in productive TCRs than the approximately 630-donor mean. For the cohort, immune exposure information was limited to CMV serostatus.

The sample consisted of PBMCs. This chain is built from TRBV28 and TRBJ2-3; TRBD1 could be the D gene, as 5 bases match. The clonotype comes from a man aged 50 to 59 in good health and CMV-seropositive. CDR3 protein: CASRPQGPSTDTQYF. The DNA sequence reads TGTGCCAGCAGACCGCAGGGCCCTAGCACAGATACGCAGTATTTT.